This T cell receptor beta chain was sequenced during a study of blood T cell repertoires in COVID-19. About the research overall: Acute-phase and convalescent COVID-19 samples originated in the United States, Italy and Spain. T cells, B-cell-depleted T cells, or PBMCs supplied cDNA or gDNA.

The CDR3 is made up of 15 amino acids. V gave up 2 bases and J gave up 3 bases, with 11 bases separating them. Germline V gene sequence: CDR1 GTSNPN, CDR2 SVGIG (reference sequence). As originally analysed: Estimation of nucleated cell counts was performed using reference gene primer amplification. Libraries were prepared by immunoSEQ multiplex PCR; TCRdb keeps only in-frame clonotypes and omits some of them. The D gene and trimming were derived from the DNA, and the V and J assignments and clone size from that table. In the table there are roughly 180,000 clones, 75% to 90% of which are singletons. In this sample, this clone turned up once.

The receptor was isolated from a woman aged 60-75 years with acute or convalescent COVID-19. The sample taken for sequencing was peripheral blood. The chain carries TRBV30 and TRBJ2-6, with D possibly TRBD2 on 5 matching bases. DNA for the CDR3: TGTGCCTGGAGTAGTCCGGGATTTGGGGCCAACGTCCTGACTTTC. Translating gives CAWSSPGFGANVLTF.